The rows below give T cell receptor beta chains drawn from one sample of a study of regulatory T cells in long-lasting Graves disease. From the multiplex PCR reads, TCRdb called clonotypes with MiXCR, one entry per CDR3 protein. The data contain 520,000 or so distinct CDR3 sequences, approximately 12% of them singletons. These data also featured in a second study, about T cells in Graves' hyperthyroidism and ophthalmopathy.

The specimen comprised peripheral blood mononuclear cells (PBMCs), sampled at new diagnosis, from a patient treated with antithyroid drugs. These receptors were obtained from a woman aged 25 to 39 with Graves disease. Both conserved end residues are part of each CDR3. D genes are given only for firm matches. The size field is filled for only some rows; it gives once, few, many or a size class.

D	V	size	J	CDR3	DNA
-	TRBV28	-	TRBJ1-6	CASRTGTVNSPLHF	TGTGCCAGCAGGACCGGGACGGTAAATTCACCCCTCCACTTT
TRBD1	TRBV2	many	TRBJ2-6	CASRIQGARMLGANVLTF	TGTGCCAGCAGGATTCAGGGGGCACGGATGTTGGGGGCCAACGTCCTGACTTTC
-	TRBV9	few	TRBJ2-1	CASSVDPGANNEQFF	TGTGCCAGCAGCGTAGATCCGGGGGCGAACAATGAGCAGTTCTTC
-	TRBV20-1	many	TRBJ1-2	CSASKGVNYGYTF	TGCAGTGCTAGTAAGGGGGTCAACTATGGCTACACCTTC
-	TRBV11-3	-	TRBJ2-7	CASSLGRRSTLEQYF	TGTGCCAGCAGCTTAGGGCGCAGAAGTACGTTGGAGCAGTACTTC
-	TRBV3-1	-	TRBJ2-7	CASSPKNGYEQYF	TGTGCCAGCAGCCCCAAGAACGGCTACGAGCAGTACTTC
-	TRBV6-1	-	TRBJ1-3	CASSTAGSSGNTIYF	TGTGCCAGCAGTACCGCTGGGAGCTCTGGAAACACCATATATTTT
-	TRBV7-3	many	TRBJ2-2	CASSLGTGRGELFF	TGTGCCAGCAGCTTAGGCACCGGCAGAGGGGAGCTGTTTTTT
-	TRBV6-1	-	TRBJ1-5	CASSQGRSSSQPQHF	TGTGCCAGCAGTCAGGGGCGGTCCAGCTCTCAGCCCCAGCATTTT
TRBD2	TRBV6-1	many	TRBJ2-2	CASSELADTGELFF	TGTGCCAGCAGTGAACTAGCGGACACCGGGGAGCTGTTTTTT
TRBD2	TRBV6-1	-	TRBJ2-7	CASSHIAGSSYEQYF	TGTGCCAGCAGCCATATAGCGGGGAGCTCCTACGAGCAGTACTTC
TRBD2	TRBV4-3	-	TRBJ2-5	CASSHRIAGGGEETQYF	TGCGCCAGCAGCCATCGCATAGCGGGAGGCGGGGAAGAGACCCAGTACTTC
TRBD1	TRBV7-9	many	TRBJ2-7	CASRRTGPEGAYEQYF	TGTGCCAGCAGGCGGACAGGGCCCGAGGGAGCCTACGAGCAGTACTTC
-	TRBV3-1	many	TRBJ2-3	CASSQWTRSTDTQYF	TGTGCCAGCAGCCAATGGACAAGGAGCACAGATACGCAGTATTTT
TRBD2	TRBV9	many	TRBJ2-1	CASSVISGGDEQFF	TGTGCCAGCAGCGTAATAAGCGGGGGGGATGAGCAGTTCTTC
-	TRBV2	many	TRBJ1-1	CASSDYVNTEAFF	TGTGCCAGCAGTGATTATGTGAACACTGAAGCTTTCTTT
TRBD1	TRBV5-6	few	TRBJ2-7	CASSDGQVNEQYF	TGTGCCAGCAGCGACGGACAGGTAAACGAGCAGTACTTC
TRBD2	TRBV20-1	-	TRBJ2-7	CSAPPGLAGEQYF	TGCAGTGCTCCCCCGGGACTAGCGGGGGAGCAGTACTTC
-	TRBV12-3/TRBV12-4	-	TRBJ1-5	CASSPRSGFGSNQPQHF	TGTGCCAGCAGTCCCCGCTCGGGGTTCGGAAGCAATCAGCCCCAGCATTTT
-	TRBV6-2/TRBV6-3	many	TRBJ2-1	CATHARPGLPLLEYNEQFF	TGTGCCACGCATGCCCGCCCGGGCCTCCCTCTCCTTGAATACAATGAGCAGTTCTTC
TRBD2	TRBV7-2	many	TRBJ2-7	CASSIAGDASEQYF	TGTGCCAGCAGCATAGCGGGAGATGCCAGCGAGCAGTACTTC
TRBD1	TRBV11-2	few	TRBJ1-6	CASSLDVTGGLNSPLHF	TGTGCCAGCAGCTTAGATGTAACAGGGGGCCTTAATTCACCCCTCCACTTT
TRBD2	TRBV28	many	TRBJ2-5	CASRIGLADRTETQYF	TGTGCCAGCAGGATCGGGCTAGCGGACCGCACTGAGACCCAGTACTTC